This paragraph reports one TCR beta chain. This sample is part of a study of cytomegalovirus exposure and HLA in healthy donors. PCR amplification relied on 60 Vbeta primers (plus 13 Jbeta primers). This table comes from immunoSEQ multiplex PCR, and its TCRdb copy is limited to in-frame clones, with some not included. In the table there are under 170,000 clones, 60% to 70% of which are singletons. V shed 0 bases, J shed 8 bases, and the junction held 6 bases outside the gene matches. The CDR3 is made up of 16 amino acids. Germline CDR1 is MNHEY and CDR2 is SVGAGI. V usage is TRBV6-5 and J usage is TRBJ2-1, with 11 bases lining up with TRBD2. The TCR comes from a woman aged 55-70 years in good health and CMV-seropositive. Sequenced input: PBMCs. The CDR3 loop is CASSYSSSGRWDEQFF. CDR3 DNA sequence: TGTGCCAGCAGTTACTCGTCTAGCGGGAGGTGGGATGAGCAGTTCTTC.